The 5 T cell receptor beta chains below all came from one sample that was sequenced in a study of OX40 agonist ivuxolimab in advanced cancers. Measured with immunoSEQ multiplex PCR; TCRdb has only the in-frame clones, and not every one. The sample contains 81,000 or so clones, about 90% of which appear only once. The source material was CD4+ or CD8+ T cells sorted from blood, sampled in a trial of the OX40 agonist ivuxolimab. Receptors originate from an adult with an advanced solid tumor such as melanoma, head and neck, liver or kidney cancer.

The table lists this clone with a count of one. The V call is TRBV30, the J call TRBJ1-5; 8 bases align to TRBD1. This CDR3 has 15 residues. In germline, CDR1 is GTSNPN, CDR2 SVGIG (reference sequence). V gave up 4 bases and J gave up 6 bases; unmatched junction bases: 11. The CDR3 here is CAWKLAGGIGQPQHF. CDR3 nucleotide sequence: TGTGCCTGGAAGCTGGCAGGGGGCATCGGTCAGCCCCAGCATTTT. Complete variable domain (other parts from reference TRBV30 and TRBJ1-5): SQTIHQWPATLVQPVGSPLSLECTVEGTSNPNLYWYRQAAGRGLQLLFYSVGIGQISSEVPQNLSASRPQDRQFILSSKKLLLSDSGFYLCAWKLAGGIGQPQHFGDGTRLSIL.

The chain recombines TRBV29-1 with TRBJ2-1, with D perhaps matching TRBD1 (8 bases). The V gene lost 4 bases and the J gene lost 3 bases, with 16 bases spanning the gap. CDR3 length: 15 residues. Germline CDR1 reads SQVTM; CDR2 reads ANQGSEA. The CDR3 coding sequence is TGCAGCGTTGCCTACAGGGGGGGAGGCTACAATGAGCAGTTCTTC. It yields the protein CSVAYRGGGYNEQFF.

The CDR3 nucleotides read TGTGCCAGCAGTTTCCAAGAGACCCAGTACTTC. Translated, it gives CASSFQETQYF. This chain joins TRBV27 and TRBJ2-5; unclear D gene. Trimming shortened V by 3 bases and J by 1 base, and 0 bases separated the two germline ends. CDR1 MNHEY and CDR2 SMNVEV come from the germline V gene (reference sequence). The CDR3 has 11 residues.

The V call is TRBV5-1, the J call TRBJ2-1; TRBD1 aligns across 10 bases. The trim removed 1 base at V and 7 bases at J, leaving 11 bases unmatched. This CDR3 contains 17 residues. CDR1 is SGHRS, CDR2 YFSETQ, per germline. CDR3: CASSLILKGQGRNEQFF. The DNA of the CDR3 is TGCGCCAGCAGCTTGATTTTGAAGGGACAGGGGAGGAATGAGCAGTTCTTC.

The chain uses TRBV30 and TRBJ2-3, with 9 bases matching TRBD1. This CDR3 contains 15 residues. With 1 base clipped from V and 1 base from J, the junction kept 3 bases outside the gene matches. CDR1 is GTSNPN and CDR2 is SVGIG in the germline V gene (reference sequence). DNA for the CDR3: TGTGCCTGGAGTGGGACAGGGGTGGGCACAGATACGCAGTATTTT. It is translated as CAWSGTGVGTDTQYF. The entire variable domain, with the rest obtained from reference TRBV30 and TRBJ2-3, is as follows: SQTIHQWPATLVQPVGSPLSLECTVEGTSNPNLYWYRQAAGRGLQLLFYSVGIGQISSEVPQNLSASRPQDRQFILSSKKLLLSDSGFYLCAWSGTGVGTDTQYFGPGTRLTVL.